This TCR beta chain is drawn from a study of human versus mouse CDR3 diversity and MHC coevolution (dated by TCRdb to the late 2010s). Notes on the research overall: The immunoSEQ assay was reported to detect one in 200,000 T cells and to minimize amplification bias from multiplex PCR. As a reference point for TCR selection on multiple MHC II alleles, the study used human naive CD4 T cell repertoires and compared them against human-TCR-locus transgenic mice that have a single MHC II. The human cohort comprised three healthy volunteer blood donors, one aged 30 to 40, one aged 40 to 50 and one aged 60 to 70 at collection. Across mouse and human samples, the number of valid reads per sample ranged from about 5.5 x 10^6 to 1.6 x 10^7.

Fluorescence-activated cell sorting was used to pull naive CD4 T cells, meaning cells that were CD45RO-negative and CD62L-positive, out of the PBMCs. From each donor, approximately 51 ml of fresh peripheral blood was taken, and Ficoll density centrifugation was then used to isolate PBMCs. Cell sorting was carried out on a FACSAria III instrument, and a purity above 95% was achieved for all samples. Study-wide conclusions, independent of this receptor: The largest TCR beta repertoire, some 1.5 million clonotypes, was estimated by iCHAO1 for humans, a finding likely attributable to selection by multiple MHC II molecules. Because human T cells were selected on roughly 6 MHC II alleles, repertoire diversity was not considered directly comparable between humans and mice. On average, humans had more CDR3 deletions and insertions than mice did, pointing to greater exonuclease and TdT activity. Among all the groups compared, the lowest clonal inequality scores came from two of the three human donors.

The QIAGEN blood and tissue kit was used to extract genomic DNA from sorted cells, and the DNA was quantified on a NanoDrop 1000. Using multiplex PCR of genomic DNA, the immunoSEQ platform deep sequenced and quantified the TCR alpha and beta chains. Per the authors' processing: IMGT gene and region definitions were used for annotation of the TCR sequences. As a stand-in for the preselection repertoire, out-of-frame rearrangements were used and set against in-frame clonotypes. To estimate repertoire size, the study used the iCHAO1 estimator that comes with the immunoSEQ platform. A Gini index based on the Lorenz curve was applied to in-frame amino acid clonotypes to measure clonal inequality. The intersect function in the R package tcR was used to count shared clonotypes, while the Jaccard index served to score similarity. V, J and V-J usage frequencies went into a principal component analysis run with the R prcomp function, with no normalization applied. In its TCRdb copy, this immuneACCESS table keeps in-frame sequences only and misses some clones. Where compared with another copy, unresolved V genes explain less than half of these, and the others have no known cause. The V and J calls and the clone size are those of that table, but D and trimming were determined from the DNA. The sample profile shows over 60,000 clones; approximately 90% of them were found once. The ten largest make up about 0.14% of the sample.

As concerns this clone: The antigen this receptor binds is unknown. Base quality data are lacking; no much larger clone is found one base away.

The CDR3 runs 13 residues from the cysteine to the phenylalanine. This entry keeps only the CDR3 DNA: 39 bases, framed from base 1. CDR1 SGHRS and CDR2 YFSETQ were looked up in the germline V gene. For this chain, trimming is 2 bases at the V end and 7 bases at the J end, and the number of junction bases without a gene match is 5. The receptor was isolated from a person between 30 and 69 years old in good health. The sequenced sample was naive CD4+ T cells from blood. The sample's cell subset or site label, decoded: CD45RO-negative CD62L-positive naive CD4 T cells. Recombination linked TRBV5-1 to TRBJ1-2, and 7 junctional nucleotides match TRBD1. CDR3 region: CASSLDRAFGYTF. The sequence in DNA is TGCGCCAGCAGCTTAGACAGGGCGTTTGGCTACACCTTC.